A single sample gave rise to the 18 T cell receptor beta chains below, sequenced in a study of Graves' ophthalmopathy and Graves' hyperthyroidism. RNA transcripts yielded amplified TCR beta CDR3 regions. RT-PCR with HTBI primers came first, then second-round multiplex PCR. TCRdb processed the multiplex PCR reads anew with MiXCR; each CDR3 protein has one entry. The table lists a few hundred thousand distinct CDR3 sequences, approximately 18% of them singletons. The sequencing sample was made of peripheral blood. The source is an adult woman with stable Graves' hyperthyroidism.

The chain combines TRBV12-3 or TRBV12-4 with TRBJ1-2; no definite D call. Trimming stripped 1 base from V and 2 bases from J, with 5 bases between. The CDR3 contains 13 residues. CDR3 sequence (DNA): TGTGCCAGCAGTTTAGGGATGAACTATGGCTACACCTTC. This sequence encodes CASSLGMNYGYTF.

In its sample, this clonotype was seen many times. The CDR3 DNA is TGTGCCAGCAGTCCGAGACAGGGGGCTTTGGAGACCCAGTACTTC. It specifies CASSPRQGALETQYF. The chain couples TRBV6-2 or TRBV6-3 to TRBJ2-5; 10 nucleotides agree with TRBD1. From germline, CDR1 is MNHEY and CDR2 SVGEGT. The junction had 8 bases not matched to a gene; V was cut back by 5 bases and J by 5 bases. CDR3 size: 15 residues.

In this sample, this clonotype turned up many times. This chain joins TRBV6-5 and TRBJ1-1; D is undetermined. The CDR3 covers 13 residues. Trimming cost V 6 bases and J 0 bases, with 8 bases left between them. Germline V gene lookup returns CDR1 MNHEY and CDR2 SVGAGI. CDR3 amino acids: CASSQTLNTEAFF. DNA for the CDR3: TGTGCCAGCAGCCAGACCTTGAACACTGAAGCTTTCTTT.

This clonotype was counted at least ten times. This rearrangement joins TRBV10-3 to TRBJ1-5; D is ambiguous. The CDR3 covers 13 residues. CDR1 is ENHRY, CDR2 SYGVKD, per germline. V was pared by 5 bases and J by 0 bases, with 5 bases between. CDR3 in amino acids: CAISTDSNQPQHF. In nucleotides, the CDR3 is TGTGCCATCAGTACAGATAGCAATCAGCCCCAGCATTTT.

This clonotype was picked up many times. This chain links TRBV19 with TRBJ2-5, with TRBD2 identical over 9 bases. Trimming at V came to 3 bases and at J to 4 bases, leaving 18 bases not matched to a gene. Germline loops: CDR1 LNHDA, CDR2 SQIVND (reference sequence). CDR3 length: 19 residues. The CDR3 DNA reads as TGTGCCAGTAGTATCCGACTAGCGGCACCCTCCTGGGAGGCAGAGACCCAGTACTTC. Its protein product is CASSIRLAAPSWEAETQYF.

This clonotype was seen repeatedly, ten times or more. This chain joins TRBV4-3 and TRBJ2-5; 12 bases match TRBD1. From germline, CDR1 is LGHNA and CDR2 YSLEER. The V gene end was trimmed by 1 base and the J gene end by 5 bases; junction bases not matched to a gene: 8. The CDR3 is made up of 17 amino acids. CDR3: CASSQGPGQGAFETQYF. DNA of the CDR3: TGCGCCAGCAGCCAAGGCCCGGGACAGGGGGCTTTTGAGACCCAGTACTTC.

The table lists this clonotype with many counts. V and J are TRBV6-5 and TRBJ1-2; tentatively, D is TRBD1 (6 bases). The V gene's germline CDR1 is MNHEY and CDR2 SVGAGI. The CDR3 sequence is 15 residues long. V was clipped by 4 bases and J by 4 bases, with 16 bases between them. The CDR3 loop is CASSSRDIGIYGYTF. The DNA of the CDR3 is TGTGCCAGCAGTTCGCGGGACATCGGAATCTATGGCTACACCTTC.

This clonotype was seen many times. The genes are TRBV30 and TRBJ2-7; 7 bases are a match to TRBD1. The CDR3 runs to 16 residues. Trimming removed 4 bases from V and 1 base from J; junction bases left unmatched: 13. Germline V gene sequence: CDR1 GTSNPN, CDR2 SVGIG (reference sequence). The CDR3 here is CAWIRTHPGQSYEQYF. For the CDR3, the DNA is TGTGCCTGGATTCGCACTCATCCGGGACAGTCCTACGAGCAGTACTTC.

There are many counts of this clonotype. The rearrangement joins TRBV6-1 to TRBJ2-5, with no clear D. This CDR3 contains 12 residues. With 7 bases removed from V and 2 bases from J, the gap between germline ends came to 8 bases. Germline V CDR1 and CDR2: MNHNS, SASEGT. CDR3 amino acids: CASIGFQETQYF. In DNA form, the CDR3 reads TGTGCCAGCATAGGTTTTCAAGAGACCCAGTACTTC.

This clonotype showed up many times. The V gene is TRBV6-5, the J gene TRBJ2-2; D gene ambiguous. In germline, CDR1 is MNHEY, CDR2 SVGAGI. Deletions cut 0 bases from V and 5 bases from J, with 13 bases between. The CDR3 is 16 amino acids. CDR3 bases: TGTGCCAGCAGTTACTCAAACCCCGTTCTGACCGGGGAGCTGTTTTTT. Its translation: CASSYSNPVLTGELFF.

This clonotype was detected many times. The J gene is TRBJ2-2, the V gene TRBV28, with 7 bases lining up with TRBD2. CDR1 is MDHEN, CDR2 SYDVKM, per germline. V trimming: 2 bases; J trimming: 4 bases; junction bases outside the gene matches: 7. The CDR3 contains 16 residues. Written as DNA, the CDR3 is TGTGCCAGCAGTTTACGGGGGAGGGTGATCACCGGGGAGCTGTTTTTT. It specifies CASSLRGRVITGELFF.

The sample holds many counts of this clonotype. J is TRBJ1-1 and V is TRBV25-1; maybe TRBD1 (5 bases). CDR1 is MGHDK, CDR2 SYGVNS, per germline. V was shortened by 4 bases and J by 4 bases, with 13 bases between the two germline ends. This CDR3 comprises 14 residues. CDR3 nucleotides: TGTGCCAGCAGTGCGCAGGGTTTAGGCACTGAAGCTTTCTTT. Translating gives CASSAQGLGTEAFF.

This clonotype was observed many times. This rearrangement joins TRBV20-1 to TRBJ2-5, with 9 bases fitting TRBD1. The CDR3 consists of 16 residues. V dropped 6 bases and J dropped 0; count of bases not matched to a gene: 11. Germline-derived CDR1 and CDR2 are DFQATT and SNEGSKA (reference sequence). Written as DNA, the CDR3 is TGCAGTGCATCCCCTTGGGGGGACAGGGACCAAGAGACCCAGTACTTC. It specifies CSASPWGDRDQETQYF.

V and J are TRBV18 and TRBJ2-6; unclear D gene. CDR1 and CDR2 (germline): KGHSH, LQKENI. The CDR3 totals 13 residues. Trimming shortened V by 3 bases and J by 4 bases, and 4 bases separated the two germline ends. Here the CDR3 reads CASSPEGANVLTF. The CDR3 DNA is TGTGCCAGCTCACCGGAAGGGGCCAACGTCCTGACTTTC.

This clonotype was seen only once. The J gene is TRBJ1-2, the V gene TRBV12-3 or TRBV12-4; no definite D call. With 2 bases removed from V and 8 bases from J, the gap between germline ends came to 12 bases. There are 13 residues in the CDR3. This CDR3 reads CASSLSRARGYTF. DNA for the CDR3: TGTGCCAGCAGTTTAAGTAGGGCGCGGGGCTACACCTTC.

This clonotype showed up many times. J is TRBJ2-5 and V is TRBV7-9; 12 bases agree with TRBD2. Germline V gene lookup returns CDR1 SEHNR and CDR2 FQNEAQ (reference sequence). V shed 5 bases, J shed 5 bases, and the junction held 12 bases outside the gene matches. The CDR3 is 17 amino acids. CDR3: CASSLPTSGRDLETQYF. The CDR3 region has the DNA TGTGCCAGCAGCCTACCGACTAGCGGGAGAGATTTGGAGACCCAGTACTTC.

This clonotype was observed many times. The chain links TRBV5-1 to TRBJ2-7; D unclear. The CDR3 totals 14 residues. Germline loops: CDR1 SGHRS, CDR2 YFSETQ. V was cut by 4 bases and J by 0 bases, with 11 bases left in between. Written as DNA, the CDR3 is TGCGCCAGCAGCCCGGCGAGAAGCTCCTACGAGCAGTACTTC. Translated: CASSPARSSYEQYF.

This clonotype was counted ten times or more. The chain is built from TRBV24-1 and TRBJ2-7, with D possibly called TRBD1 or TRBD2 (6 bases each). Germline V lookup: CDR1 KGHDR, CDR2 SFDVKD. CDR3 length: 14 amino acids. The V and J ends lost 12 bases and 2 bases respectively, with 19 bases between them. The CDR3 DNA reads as TGTGCCCAAAGGGGGGCTAGCCAGCCCTACGAGCAGTACTTC. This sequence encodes CAQRGASQPYEQYF.